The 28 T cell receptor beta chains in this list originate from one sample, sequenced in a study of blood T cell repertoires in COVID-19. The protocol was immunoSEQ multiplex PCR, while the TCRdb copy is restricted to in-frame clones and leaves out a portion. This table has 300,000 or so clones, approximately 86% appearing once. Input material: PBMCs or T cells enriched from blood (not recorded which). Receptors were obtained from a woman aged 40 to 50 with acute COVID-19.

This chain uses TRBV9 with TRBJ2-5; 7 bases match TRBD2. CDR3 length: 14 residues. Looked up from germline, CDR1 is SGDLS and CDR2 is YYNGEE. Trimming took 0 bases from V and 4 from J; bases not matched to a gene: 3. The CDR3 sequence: CASSVAAGIETQYF. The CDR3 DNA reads TGTGCCAGCAGCGTAGCAGCGGGGATAGAGACCCAGTACTTC.

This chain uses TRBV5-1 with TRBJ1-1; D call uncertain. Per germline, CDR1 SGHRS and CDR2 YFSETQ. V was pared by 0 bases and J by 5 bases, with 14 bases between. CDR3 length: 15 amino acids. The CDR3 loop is CASSLVPATGTEAFF. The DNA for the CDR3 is TGCGCCAGCAGCTTGGTTCCGGCAACGGGTACTGAAGCTTTCTTT.

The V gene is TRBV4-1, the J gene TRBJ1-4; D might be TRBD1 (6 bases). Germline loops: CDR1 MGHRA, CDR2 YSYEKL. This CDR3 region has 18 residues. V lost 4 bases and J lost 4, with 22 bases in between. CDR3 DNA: TGCGCCAGCAGCCTCCACCCGAGACAGGTCTGGATTAATGAAAAACTGTTTTTT. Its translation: CASSLHPRQVWINEKLFF.

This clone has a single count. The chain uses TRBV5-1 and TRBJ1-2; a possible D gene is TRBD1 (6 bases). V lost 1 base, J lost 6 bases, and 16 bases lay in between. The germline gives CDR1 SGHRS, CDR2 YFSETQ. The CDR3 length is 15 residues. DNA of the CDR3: TGCGCCAGCAGCTTGAATCCAGGGGCTGAGGATGGCTACACCTTC. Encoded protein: CASSLNPGAEDGYTF.

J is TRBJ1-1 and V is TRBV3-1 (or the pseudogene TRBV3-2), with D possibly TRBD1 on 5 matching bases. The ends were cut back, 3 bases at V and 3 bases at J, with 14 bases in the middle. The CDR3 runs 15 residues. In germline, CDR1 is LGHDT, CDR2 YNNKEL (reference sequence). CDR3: CASSHLGGADTEAFF. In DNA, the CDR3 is TGTGCCAGCAGCCATCTCGGGGGTGCGGACACTGAAGCTTTCTTT.

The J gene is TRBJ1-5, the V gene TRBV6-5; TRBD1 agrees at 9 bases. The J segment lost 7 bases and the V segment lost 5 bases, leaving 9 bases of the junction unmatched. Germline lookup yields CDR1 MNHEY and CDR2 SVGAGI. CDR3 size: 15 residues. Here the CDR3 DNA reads TGTGCCAGCAGTCGACAGGGGGTAAAATCACAGCCCCAGCATTTT. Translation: CASSRQGVKSQPQHF.

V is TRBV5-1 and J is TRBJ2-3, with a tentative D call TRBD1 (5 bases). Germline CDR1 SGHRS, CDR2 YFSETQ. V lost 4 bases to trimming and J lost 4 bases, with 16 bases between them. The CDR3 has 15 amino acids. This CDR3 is CASSREQVTADTQYF. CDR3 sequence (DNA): TGCGCCAGCAGCAGGGAACAGGTTACGGCAGATACGCAGTATTTT.

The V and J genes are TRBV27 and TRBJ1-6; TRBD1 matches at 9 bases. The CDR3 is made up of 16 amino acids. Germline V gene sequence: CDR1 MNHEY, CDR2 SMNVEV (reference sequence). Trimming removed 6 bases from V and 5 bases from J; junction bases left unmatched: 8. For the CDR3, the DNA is TGTGCCAGCAGGCCACTCGACAGGGGGAATAATTCACCCCTCCACTTT. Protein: CASRPLDRGNNSPLHF.

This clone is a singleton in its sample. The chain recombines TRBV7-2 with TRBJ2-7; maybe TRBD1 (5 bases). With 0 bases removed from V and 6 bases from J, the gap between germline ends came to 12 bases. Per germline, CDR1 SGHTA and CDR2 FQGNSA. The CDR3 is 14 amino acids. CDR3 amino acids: CASSLAGRAAEQYF. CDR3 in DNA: TGTGCCAGCAGCTTAGCGGGCAGGGCGGCCGAGCAGTACTTC.

In DNA, the CDR3 is TGCGCCAGCAGCCCTCCGGGACAGGGTGGAACCGGGGAGCTGTTTTTT. Protein: CASSPPGQGGTGELFF. The V and J genes are TRBV4-1 and TRBJ2-2; 9 bases line up with TRBD1. Germline V gene data show CDR1 as MGHRA and CDR2 as YSYEKL. The CDR3 spans 16 residues. V gave up 4 bases and J gave up 5 bases; unmatched junction bases: 8.

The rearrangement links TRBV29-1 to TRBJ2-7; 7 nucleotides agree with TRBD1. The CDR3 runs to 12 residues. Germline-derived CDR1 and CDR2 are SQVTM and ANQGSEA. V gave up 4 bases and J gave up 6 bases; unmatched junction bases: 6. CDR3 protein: CSVVDRAGEQYF. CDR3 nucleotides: TGCAGCGTTGTAGACAGGGCCGGCGAGCAGTACTTC.

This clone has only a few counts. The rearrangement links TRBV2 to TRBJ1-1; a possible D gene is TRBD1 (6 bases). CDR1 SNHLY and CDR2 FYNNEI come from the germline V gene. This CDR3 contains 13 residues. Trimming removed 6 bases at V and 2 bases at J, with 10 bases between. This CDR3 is CASRRTDNTEAFF. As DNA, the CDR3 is TGTGCCAGCAGGAGGACAGACAACACTGAAGCTTTCTTT. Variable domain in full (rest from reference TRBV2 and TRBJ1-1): EPEVTQTPSHQVTQMGQEVILRCVPISNHLYFYWYRQILGQKVEFLVSFYNNEISEKSEIFDDQFSVERPDGSNFTLKIRSTKLEDSAMYFCASRRTDNTEAFFGQGTRLTVV.

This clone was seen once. The CDR3 loop is CASSLRGGDEQYF. In DNA, the CDR3 is TGTGCCAGCAGTTTACGGGGGGGCGACGAGCAGTACTTC. This chain connects TRBV12-3 or TRBV12-4 to TRBJ2-7; 8 nucleotides line up with TRBD2. This CDR3 region has 13 residues. V lost 2 bases and J lost 5; bases outside the gene matches: 2.

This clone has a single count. The CDR3 nucleotides read TGTGCCAGTAGTCCCTCGAACTCGTACCAAGAGACCCAGTACTTC. Translation: CASSPSNSYQETQYF. This rearrangement joins TRBV19 to TRBJ2-5, with D uncertain. The germline V gene has CDR1 LNHDA and CDR2 SQIVND (reference sequence). V was shortened by 5 bases and J by 0 bases, with 13 bases between the two germline ends. The CDR3 contains 15 residues.

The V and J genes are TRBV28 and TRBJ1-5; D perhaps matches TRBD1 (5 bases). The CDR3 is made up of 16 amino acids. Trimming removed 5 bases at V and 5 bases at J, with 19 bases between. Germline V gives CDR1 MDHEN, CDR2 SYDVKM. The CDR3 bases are TGTGCCAGCAGTCACAACAGATGGGGGGAGGATCAGCCCCAGCATTTT. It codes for CASSHNRWGEDQPQHF.

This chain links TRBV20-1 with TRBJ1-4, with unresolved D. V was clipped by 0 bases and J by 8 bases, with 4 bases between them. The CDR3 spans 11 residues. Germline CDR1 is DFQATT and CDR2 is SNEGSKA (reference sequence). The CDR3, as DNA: TGCAGTGCTAGAGATTTAGAAAAACTGTTTTTT. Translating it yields CSARDLEKLFF.

CDR3 amino acids: CASSLGGLNTEAFF. In DNA, the CDR3 is TGTGCCAGCAGCCTGGGGGGACTGAACACTGAAGCTTTCTTT. V gene TRBV3-1 (or the pseudogene TRBV3-2) combines with J gene TRBJ1-1, with D maybe TRBD1 (5 bases). Germline V gene data show CDR1 as LGHDT and CDR2 as YNNKEL (reference sequence). V was trimmed by 4 bases and J by 0 bases, leaving 9 bases between them. The CDR3 loop spans 14 amino acids.

The CDR3 sequence: CASSSRLAGGPRDTQYF. CDR3 coding DNA: TGTGCCAGCAGCTCGCGACTAGCGGGGGGCCCTCGCGATACGCAGTATTTT. The V gene is TRBV7-8, the J gene TRBJ2-3; 13 bases agree with TRBD2. V dropped 4 bases and J dropped 6; count of bases not matched to a gene: 10. The CDR3 is 17 amino acids. Germline V gene data show CDR1 as SGHVS and CDR2 as FQNEAQ.

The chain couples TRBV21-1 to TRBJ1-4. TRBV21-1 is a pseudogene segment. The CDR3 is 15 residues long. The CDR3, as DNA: TGTGCCAGCAGCCCGCGGGACCTAAATAATGAAAAACTGTTTTTT. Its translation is CASSPRDLNNEKLFF.

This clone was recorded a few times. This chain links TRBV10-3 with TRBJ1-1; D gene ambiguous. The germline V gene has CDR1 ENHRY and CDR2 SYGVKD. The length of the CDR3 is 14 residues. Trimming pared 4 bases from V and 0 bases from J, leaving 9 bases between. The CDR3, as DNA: TGTGCCATCAGTGGCAGAGGGTTGAACACTGAAGCTTTCTTT. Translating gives CAISGRGLNTEAFF.

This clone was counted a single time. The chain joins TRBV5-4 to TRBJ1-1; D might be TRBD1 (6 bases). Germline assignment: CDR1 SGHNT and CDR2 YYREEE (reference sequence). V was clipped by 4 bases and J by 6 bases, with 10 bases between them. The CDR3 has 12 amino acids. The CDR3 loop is CASSATGSEAFF. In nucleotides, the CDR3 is TGTGCCAGCAGCGCTACAGGGTCTGAAGCTTTCTTT.

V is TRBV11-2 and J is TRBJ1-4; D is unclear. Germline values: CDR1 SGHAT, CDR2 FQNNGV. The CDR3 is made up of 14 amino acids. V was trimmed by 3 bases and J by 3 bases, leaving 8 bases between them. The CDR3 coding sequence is TGTGCCAGCAGCTTTATACAGTCTAATGAAAAACTGTTTTTT. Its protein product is CASSFIQSNEKLFF.

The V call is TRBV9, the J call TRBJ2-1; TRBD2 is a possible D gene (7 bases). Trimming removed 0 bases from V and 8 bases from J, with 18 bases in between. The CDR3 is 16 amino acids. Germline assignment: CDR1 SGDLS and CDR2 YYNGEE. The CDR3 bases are TGTGCCAGCAGCGTAGCTACGGGGGGCCTGGGTTATGAGCAGTTCTTC. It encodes CASSVATGGLGYEQFF.

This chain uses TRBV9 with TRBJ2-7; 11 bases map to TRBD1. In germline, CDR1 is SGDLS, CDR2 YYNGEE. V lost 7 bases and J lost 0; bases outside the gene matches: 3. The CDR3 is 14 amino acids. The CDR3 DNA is TGTGCCAGCGGACAGGGGGCATTCTCCTACGAGCAGTACTTC. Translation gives CASGQGAFSYEQYF.

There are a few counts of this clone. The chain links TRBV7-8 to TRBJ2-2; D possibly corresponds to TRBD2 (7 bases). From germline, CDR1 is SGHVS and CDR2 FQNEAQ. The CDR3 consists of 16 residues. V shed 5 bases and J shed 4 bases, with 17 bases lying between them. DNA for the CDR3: TGTGCCAGCAGCCCTCGAGGGGGGGGTATCACCGGGGAGCTGTTTTTT. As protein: CASSPRGGGITGELFF.

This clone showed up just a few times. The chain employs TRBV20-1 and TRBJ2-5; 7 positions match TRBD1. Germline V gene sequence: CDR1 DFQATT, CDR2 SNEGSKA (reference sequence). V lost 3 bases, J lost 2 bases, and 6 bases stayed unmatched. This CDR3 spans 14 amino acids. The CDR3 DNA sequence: TGCAGTGCTAGTCACCGGACAGGACAAGAGACCCAGTACTTC. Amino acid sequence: CSASHRTGQETQYF.

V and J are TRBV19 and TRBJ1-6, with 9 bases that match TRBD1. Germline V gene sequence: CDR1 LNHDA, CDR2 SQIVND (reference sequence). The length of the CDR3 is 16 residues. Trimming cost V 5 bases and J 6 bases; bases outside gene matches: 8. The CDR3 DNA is TGTGCCAGTAGTTTCACAACAGGGGGCCCTAATTCACCCCTCCACTTT. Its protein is CASSFTTGGPNSPLHF.

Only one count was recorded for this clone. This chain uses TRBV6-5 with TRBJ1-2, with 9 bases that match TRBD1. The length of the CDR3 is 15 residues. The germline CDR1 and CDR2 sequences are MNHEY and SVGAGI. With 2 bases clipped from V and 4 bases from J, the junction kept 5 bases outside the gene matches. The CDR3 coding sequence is TGTGCCAGCAGTTACCCCGGACAGGGGACCTATGGCTACACCTTC. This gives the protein CASSYPGQGTYGYTF.